This TCR beta chain was captured in a study of cytomegalovirus exposure and HLA in healthy donors. With 0 bases removed from V and 0 bases from J, the gap between germline ends came to 10 bases. The germline CDR1 and CDR2 sequences are SGHKS and YYEKEE (reference sequence). The CDR3 extends over 16 amino acids. The table lists this clone with a few counts. Its matching antigen is unknown. Study-wide findings and caveats: Available immune exposure information covered CMV serostatus only.

With 60 Vbeta and 13 Jbeta primers, the PCR was carried out. Sequencing was performed with immunoSEQ multiplex PCR; in TCRdb, only in-frame clones are kept and a portion is missing. This table has some 120,000 clones, roughly 66% appearing once. The source of this sequence is a man aged 55 to 70 in good health and CMV-seropositive. Material: PBMCs. The chain carries TRBV5-5 and TRBJ1-5; D gene ambiguous. The CDR3 sequence: CASSLGAGDSNQPQHF. The CDR3 coding sequence is TGTGCCAGCAGCTTGGGGGCCGGGGATAGCAATCAGCCCCAGCATTTT.